Given below is one T cell receptor (beta chain) in context. Its antigen remains unidentified. These data come from a study of type 1 regulatory T cells. About the study: T-allo10 is an in vitro-generated, Tr1-enriched CD4 T cell product specific for alloantigen.

V lost 5 bases and J lost 4, with 14 bases in between. CDR1 is MNHNY, CDR2 SVGAGI, per germline (reference sequence). This CDR3 comprises 14 residues. MiXCR was run by TCRdb on the reads, yielding one entry per CDR3 protein. The data show under 85,000 distinct CDR3 sequences, about 48% seen once. Study-wide findings and caveats: Compared with non-type 1 regulatory T cells, type 1 regulatory T cells showed a more restricted TCR repertoire.

V gene TRBV6-6 combines with J gene TRBJ1-1; D not certain. The sample comprised cultured non-Tr1 T cells, either the whole culture or a sorted T cell fraction (not recorded which). The TCR was taken from a human donor in good health. For the CDR3, the DNA is TGTGCCAGCAGTACCCCACGGGTGGGCACTGAAGCTTTCTTT. Amino acids: CASSTPRVGTEAFF.